These 31 T cell receptor beta chains share one sample of origin, sequenced in a study of regulatory T cells in long-lasting Graves disease. Researchers made TCR beta libraries by using iRepertoire HTBI primers and running Arm-PCR on CDR3 regions. TCRdb used MiXCR to reprocess the multiplex PCR reads, holding one entry per CDR3 protein. The data contain 450,000 or so distinct CDR3 sequences, about 20% of them seen just once; the ten biggest clones take up about 8.3%. Time point denoted: persistent/refractory GD, antithyroid drugs over 5 years with positive TRAb. Isolated PBMC RNA provided the starting material for the TCR library. The specimen comprised peripheral blood mononuclear cells (PBMCs), sampled when the disease was refractory, from a patient treated with antithyroid drugs. Receptors were obtained from a female donor with Graves disease.

The V and J genes are TRBV27 and TRBJ2-6; D unresolved. This CDR3 has 15 amino acids. Germline V gene sequence: CDR1 MNHEY, CDR2 SMNVEV (reference sequence). V shed 6 bases and J shed 0 bases, with 9 bases lying between them. The CDR3 region is CASRPYGSGANVLTF. CDR3 DNA sequence: TGTGCCAGCAGGCCTTATGGCTCTGGGGCCAACGTCCTGACTTTC.

The rearrangement links TRBV3-1 to TRBJ2-7; unclear D gene. The CDR3 is 14 amino acids. Trimming cost V 1 base and J 0 bases, with 7 bases left between them. The germline V gene has CDR1 LGHDT and CDR2 YNNKEL (reference sequence). In DNA, the CDR3 is TGTGCCAGCAGCCAAGGAGGCTACTCCTACGAGCAGTACTTC. Translated, it gives CASSQGGYSYEQYF.

The chain recombines TRBV10-3 with TRBJ2-5, with D possibly being TRBD1 or TRBD2 (6 bases each). The CDR3 loop spans 15 amino acids. V was clipped by 3 bases and J by 4 bases, with 15 bases between them. Germline lookup yields CDR1 ENHRY and CDR2 SYGVKD. The CDR3 is CAISEIWGALETQYF. CDR3 sequence (DNA): TGTGCCATCAGTGAAATATGGGGGGCGTTAGAGACCCAGTACTTC.

This clonotype was observed many times. J is TRBJ2-7 and V is TRBV12-3 or TRBV12-4; D assignment may be TRBD1 or TRBD2 (5 bases each). CDR3 length equals 14 residues. Trimming took 8 bases from V and 3 from J, leaving 17 bases between them. The CDR3 loop is CASAPPGRNYEQYF. CDR3 DNA sequence: TGTGCCAGCGCGCCACCGGGACGCAACTACGAGCAGTACTTC.

This clonotype was detected ten times or more. V gene TRBV20-1 combines with J gene TRBJ1-5, with a tentative D call TRBD1 (5 bases). The CDR3 runs 11 residues. V lost 0 bases and J 15 bases, leaving 12 bases between the germline ends. CDR1 is DFQATT, CDR2 SNEGSKA, per germline (reference sequence). In nucleotides, the CDR3 is TGCAGTGCTAGAGATAGGACCCAGGGGCATTTT. This codes for CSARDRTQGHF.

In DNA, the CDR3 is TGTGCCAGCAGCTTAAGGCCTAGCGGGAGCCAAGAGACCCAGTACTTC. Translating gives CASSLRPSGSQETQYF. The chain uses TRBV11-2 and TRBJ2-5; 10 bases line up with TRBD2. Trimming removed 2 bases from V and 1 base from J; junction bases left unmatched: 4. The CDR3 length is 16 residues. Looked up from germline, CDR1 is SGHAT and CDR2 is FQNNGV.

This clonotype was counted at least ten times. This chain links TRBV12-3 or TRBV12-4 with TRBJ2-7, with TRBD2 matching over 10 bases. This CDR3 spans 18 amino acids. The trim removed 5 bases at V and 0 bases at J, leaving 13 bases unmatched. CDR3 in amino acids: CASSLDLGTSDNSYEQYF. As DNA, the CDR3 is TGTGCCAGCAGTCTTGACCTTGGGACTAGCGATAACTCCTACGAGCAGTACTTC.

This clonotype was recorded a few times. The chain couples TRBV11-2 to TRBJ2-1; the D is unclear. V gave up 5 bases and J gave up 0 bases, with 14 bases separating them. The CDR3 contains 16 residues. CDR1 is SGHAT, CDR2 FQNNGV, per germline. The CDR3 DNA is TGTGCCAGCAGCCCTCGGCCTCTTCCCTCCTACAATGAGCAGTTCTTC. It codes for CASSPRPLPSYNEQFF.

This clonotype has ten or more counts. The CDR3 DNA follows: TGTGCCAGCAGTGGACAGGGGGCGGACTACGAGCAGTACTTC. The encoded protein is CASSGQGADYEQYF. This chain joins TRBV6-1 and TRBJ2-7, with TRBD1 matching 10 bases. Germline V gene lookup returns CDR1 MNHNS and CDR2 SASEGT. CDR3 length: 14 amino acids. The V gene end was trimmed by 4 bases and the J gene end by 3 bases; junction bases not matched to a gene: 3.

The chain links TRBV11-2 to TRBJ2-5; unclear D gene. Trimming pared 6 bases from V and 5 bases from J, leaving 19 bases between. Germline V gives CDR1 SGHAT, CDR2 FQNNGV. This CDR3 is 15 amino acids long. CDR3: CASSFLRVPGETQYF. The CDR3, as DNA: TGTGCCAGCAGTTTTCTCCGGGTCCCTGGGGAGACCCAGTACTTC.

The table lists this clonotype with many counts. This chain joins TRBV3-1 and TRBJ1-1; 8 nucleotides line up with TRBD1. The CDR3 is 15 amino acids. Per germline, CDR1 LGHDT and CDR2 YNNKEL (reference sequence). V shed 3 bases, J shed 4 bases, and the junction held 7 bases outside the gene matches. This chain's CDR3 is CASSHPGGGITEAFF. For the CDR3, the DNA is TGTGCCAGCAGCCATCCAGGGGGCGGAATCACTGAAGCTTTCTTT.

This clonotype was recorded a few times. The chain links TRBV7-4 to TRBJ2-2, with TRBD2 matching 11 bases. The CDR3 is 17 amino acids. Losses at the gene ends were 5 bases for V and 6 bases for J; bases not matched to a gene: 11. CDR1 is SGHVT and CDR2 is SQSDAQ in the germline V gene. CDR3: CASSPRKTSGVAGELFF. In DNA, the CDR3 is TGTGCCAGCAGCCCTAGAAAGACTAGCGGGGTCGCCGGGGAGCTGTTTTTT.

The table lists this clonotype with a few counts. The chain couples TRBV2 to TRBJ1-3, with TRBD1 identical over 7 bases. Germline-derived CDR1 and CDR2 are SNHLY and FYNNEI. The junction had 2 bases not matched to a gene; V was cut back by 3 bases and J by 0 bases. This CDR3 is built from 15 residues. The CDR3 DNA reads TGTGCCAGCAGTGAGGGACAGCTCTCTGGAAACACCATATATTTT. Its protein is CASSEGQLSGNTIYF.

The chain carries TRBV28 and TRBJ2-2; D may be TRBD1 (6 bases). V lost 6 bases to trimming and J lost 6 bases, with 11 bases between them. The CDR3 runs to 13 residues. CDR1 MDHEN and CDR2 SYDVKM come from the germline V gene. This CDR3 reads CASREQGAGELFF. CDR3 sequence (DNA): TGTGCCAGCAGAGAACAGGGTGCCGGGGAGCTGTTTTTT.

This clonotype was seen at least ten times. This sequence joins TRBV6-2 or TRBV6-3 and TRBJ1-1; D unresolved. The CDR3 length is 11 residues. CDR1 and CDR2 (germline): MNHEY, SVGEGT. The V gene lost 2 bases and the J gene lost 6 bases, with 4 bases spanning the gap. The CDR3 sequence is CASSYGAEAFF. CDR3 nucleotides: TGTGCCAGCAGTTACGGGGCTGAAGCTTTCTTT.

In its sample, this clonotype was seen many times. The rearrangement uses TRBV28 and TRBJ2-7, with a weak D call TRBD2 (6 bases). Germline V gene data show CDR1 as MDHEN and CDR2 as SYDVKM. The CDR3 totals 14 residues. The V and J ends lost 6 bases and 2 bases respectively, with 14 bases between them. This CDR3 reads CASSSFGGAYEQYF. For the CDR3, the DNA is TGTGCCAGCAGCTCCTTCGGGGGTGCCTACGAGCAGTACTTC.

The table lists this clonotype with many counts. This chain connects TRBV7-6 to TRBJ2-7, with D unresolved. Trimming cost V 5 bases and J 0 bases, with 17 bases left between them. Looked up from germline, CDR1 is SGHVS and CDR2 is FNYEAQ. The CDR3 is 16 residues long. As DNA, the CDR3 is TGTGCCAGCAGCCCACGACTCTTAAGGAGCTCCTACGAGCAGTACTTC. It is translated as CASSPRLLRSSYEQYF.

J is TRBJ2-6 and V is TRBV2; no definite D call. The CDR3 is 15 amino acids. From germline, CDR1 is SNHLY and CDR2 FYNNEI. V was trimmed by 6 bases and J by 1 base, leaving 10 bases between them. The CDR3 DNA reads as TGTGCCAGCAGAGTTCGGCGGTCTGGGGCCAACGTCCTGACTTTC. It is translated as CASRVRRSGANVLTF.

This clonotype was counted a single time. Without the conserved terminal phenylalanine or tryptophan, this CDR3 likely stems from a read error. This rearrangement joins TRBV19 to TRBJ1-1; TRBD1 matches at 10 bases. CDR1 LNHDA and CDR2 SQIVND come from the germline V gene (reference sequence). Unmatched junction bases numbered 4, after V lost 6 bases and J lost 0 bases. This CDR3 region has 15 residues. This CDR3 reads CASRGTGDMNTEAFL. The CDR3 nucleotides read TGTGCCAGTAGGGGGACAGGGGACATGAACACTGAAGCTTTCCTT.

This sequence joins TRBV5-1 and TRBJ1-2; D gene unclear. Germline V CDR1 and CDR2: SGHRS, YFSETQ. This CDR3 has 14 amino acids. Trimming removed 4 bases from V and 5 bases from J, with 15 bases in between. CDR3 sequence reads: CASSPRTVGYGYTF. Here the CDR3 DNA reads TGCGCCAGCAGCCCCCGGACGGTGGGGTATGGCTACACCTTC.

The chain links TRBV15 to TRBJ1-2; the D gene is possibly TRBD1 (6 bases). Trimming shortened V by 0 bases and J by 0 bases, and 8 bases separated the two germline ends. The length of the CDR3 is 15 residues. The germline V gene encodes CDR1 LNHNV and CDR2 YYDKDF (reference sequence). The CDR3 region has the DNA TGTGCCACCAGCAGAGAGCGGGGGCCTAACTATGGCTACACCTTC. Amino acids: CATSRERGPNYGYTF.

This clonotype showed up many times. The genes are TRBV3-1 and TRBJ1-2, with D perhaps matching TRBD1 (6 bases). This CDR3 is 13 amino acids long. Germline V gene data show CDR1 as LGHDT and CDR2 as YNNKEL (reference sequence). The V gene lost 4 bases and the J gene lost 6 bases, with 12 bases spanning the gap. The CDR3 here is CASSRGTKDGYTF. In DNA form, the CDR3 reads TGTGCCAGCAGCCGCGGGACAAAAGATGGCTACACCTTC.

The genes are TRBV29-1 and TRBJ2-7; 8 bases align to TRBD2. Germline V gives CDR1 SQVTM, CDR2 ANQGSEA. The CDR3 extends over 15 amino acids. With 4 bases clipped from V and 4 bases from J, the junction kept 12 bases outside the gene matches. The CDR3 here is CSVVRSGRPGYEQYF. Written as DNA, the CDR3 is TGCAGCGTTGTAAGGAGCGGGAGACCCGGGTACGAGCAGTACTTC.

This clonotype appeared many times. One junction end disagrees with the germline gene, perhaps due to a read error. This chain joins TRBV15 and TRBJ1-4; 7 bases fit TRBD1. The CDR3 length is 17 residues. Germline-derived CDR1 and CDR2 are LNHNV and YYDKDF (reference sequence). This CDR3 is CATSGEGDRVFYEKLFF. In nucleotides, the CDR3 is TGTGCCACCAGCGGAGAGGGAGACAGGGTCTTCTATGAAAAACTGTTTTTT.

This clonotype has at least ten counts. The J gene is TRBJ2-5, the V gene TRBV20-1; D may match TRBD1 or TRBD2 (6 bases each). This CDR3 is 13 amino acids long. V was shortened by 6 bases and J by 2 bases, with 13 bases between the two germline ends. Germline loops: CDR1 DFQATT, CDR2 SNEGSKA (reference sequence). The CDR3 sequence is CSAGGNTQETQYF. The CDR3 region has the DNA TGCAGTGCCGGGGGCAACACACAAGAGACCCAGTACTTC.

This rearrangement joins TRBV18 to TRBJ1-1; D remains ambiguous. The V end lost 0 bases, the J end lost 7 bases, and 9 bases lay between the germline ends. CDR3 size: 13 residues. Germline V gene sequence: CDR1 KGHSH, CDR2 LQKENI. The CDR3 region is CASSPPGQHEAFF. Written as DNA, the CDR3 is TGTGCCAGCTCACCACCCGGCCAGCATGAAGCTTTCTTT.

This clonotype came up a few times. V gene TRBV7-9 combines with J gene TRBJ2-7; 7 positions agree with TRBD1. V lost 8 bases to trimming and J lost 3 bases; unmatched junction nucleotides: 4. The germline CDR1 and CDR2 sequences are SEHNR and FQNEAQ (reference sequence). The CDR3 spans 12 residues. CDR3 protein: CASGRQGYEQYF. The CDR3 bases are TGTGCCAGCGGGAGACAGGGCTACGAGCAGTACTTC.

The table lists this clonotype with many counts. The CDR3 DNA sequence: TGTGCCAGCAGCCAAGTTTTGCCCACGGACAGTGGTGAAAAACTGTTTTTT. It specifies CASSQVLPTDSGEKLFF. V usage is TRBV3-1 and J usage is TRBJ1-4; D might be TRBD1 (6 bases). Germline-derived CDR1 and CDR2 are LGHDT and YNNKEL (reference sequence). V was cut by 1 base and J by 7 bases, with 19 bases left in between. The CDR3 is made up of 17 amino acids.

This clonotype was observed many times. The V gene is TRBV7-9, the J gene TRBJ1-3, with a weak D call TRBD1 (5 bases). The CDR3 length is 13 residues. Germline V gene lookup returns CDR1 SEHNR and CDR2 FQNEAQ (reference sequence). V was pared by 5 bases and J by 3 bases, with 8 bases between. In nucleotides, the CDR3 is TGTGCCAGCAGCAAGGGGTTTGGAAACACCATATATTTT. It encodes CASSKGFGNTIYF. Full variable domain (remainder filled in from reference TRBV7-9 and TRBJ1-3): DTGVSQNPRHKITKRGQNVTFRCDPISEHNRLYWYRQTLGQGPEFLTYFQNEAQLEKSRLLSDRFSAERPKGSFSTLEIQRTEQGDSAMYLCASSKGFGNTIYFGEGSWLTVV.

This clonotype was picked up many times. The chain carries TRBV2 and TRBJ1-5; D not resolved. This CDR3 is 13 amino acids long. Trimming left V 6 bases short and J 4 bases short, with 10 bases between. Germline CDR1 SNHLY, CDR2 FYNNEI. In nucleotides, the CDR3 is TGTGCCAGCAGCCTCTGGTCAAATCAGCCCCAGCATTTT. Its translation is CASSLWSNQPQHF.

This clonotype appeared many times. The J gene is TRBJ1-5, the V gene TRBV12-3 or TRBV12-4; TRBD1 aligns across 8 bases. The ends lost 6 bases at V and 6 bases at J; junction bases unmatched: 7. The length of the CDR3 is 14 residues. CDR3 nucleotide sequence: TGTGCCAGCAGCCCGACAGGGGTAGGTCAGCCCCAGCATTTT. As protein: CASSPTGVGQPQHF.